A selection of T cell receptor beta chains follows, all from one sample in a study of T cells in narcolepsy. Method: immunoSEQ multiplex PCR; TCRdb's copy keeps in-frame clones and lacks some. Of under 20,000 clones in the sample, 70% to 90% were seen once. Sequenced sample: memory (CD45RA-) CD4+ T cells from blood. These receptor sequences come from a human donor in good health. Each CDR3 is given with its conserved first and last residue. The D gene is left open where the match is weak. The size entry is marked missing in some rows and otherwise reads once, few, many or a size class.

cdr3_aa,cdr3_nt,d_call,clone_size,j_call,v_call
CASSLVGQETQYF,TGTGCCAGCAGCTTAGTAGGCCAAGAGACCCAGTACTTC,-,medium-sized,TRBJ2-5,TRBV7-2
CASREDRGRFGTEAFF,TGTGCCAGCAGGGAGGACAGGGGGCGCTTTGGCACTGAAGCTTTCTTT,TRBD1,once,TRBJ1-1,TRBV5-6
CASSRGAGTGIYNEQFF,TGCGCCAGCAGCCGCGGGGCCGGGACAGGAATCTACAATGAGCAGTTCTTC,TRBD1,-,TRBJ2-1,TRBV5-1
CASSLGQINQPQHF,TGTGCCAGCAGCTTAGGACAGATCAATCAGCCCCAGCATTTT,-,-,TRBJ1-5,TRBV7-9
CASWEGIATNEKLFF,TGTGCCAGCTGGGAAGGGATCGCAACTAATGAAAAACTGTTTTTT,-,-,TRBJ1-4,TRBV14
CASSPDGGPGELFF,TGCGCCAGCAGCCCCGATGGAGGCCCCGGGGAGCTGTTTTTT,-,-,TRBJ2-2,TRBV5-1
CASSRGYLETQYF,TGTGCCAGCTCACGGGGTTACCTTGAGACCCAGTACTTC,-,-,TRBJ2-5,TRBV18
CASSLAGLATDTQYF,TGTGCCAGCAGCTTAGCAGGACTAGCGACAGATACGCAGTATTTT,TRBD2,-,TRBJ2-3,TRBV7-2
CASSFGASGAGAGELFF,TGCGCCAGCAGCTTCGGGGCCAGCGGGGCGGGCGCCGGGGAGCTGTTTTTT,TRBD2,-,TRBJ2-2,TRBV5-1
CASSPALAVIIGELFF,TGTGCCAGCAGCCCAGCACTAGCGGTTATCATCGGGGAGCTGTTTTTT,TRBD2,-,TRBJ2-2,TRBV7-9
CASSIVFGVEKLFF,TGTGCCAGTAGTATAGTCTTTGGGGTAGAAAAACTGTTTTTT,-,-,TRBJ1-4,TRBV19
CASMPRTTENYGYTF,TGTGCCAGCATGCCGCGAACGACGGAAAACTATGGCTACACCTTC,-,-,TRBJ1-2,TRBV6-1
CAISPGQGLITEAFF,TGTGCCATCAGCCCCGGACAGGGGTTAATCACTGAAGCTTTCTTT,TRBD1,-,TRBJ1-1,TRBV10-3
CASSESPGPSQHF,TGTGCCAGCAGTGAATCTCCAGGACCCTCCCAGCATTTT,-,-,TRBJ1-5,TRBV6-1
CASSPRGVQGTEAFF,TGTGCCAGCAGTCCCCGGGGGGTACAAGGAACTGAAGCTTTCTTT,-,-,TRBJ1-1,TRBV6-1
CAWSVRRQETQYF,TGTGCCTGGAGTGTTCGGAGGCAAGAGACCCAGTACTTC,-,once,TRBJ2-5,TRBV30
CASSLVERGEQYF,TGTGCCAGCAGCTTAGTCGAAAGGGGTGAGCAGTACTTC,-,-,TRBJ2-7,TRBV7-6
CAWGDGGVMNTEAFF,TGTGCCTGGGGGGACGGAGGCGTCATGAACACTGAAGCTTTCTTT,-,-,TRBJ1-1,TRBV30
CASRPAGWRFDEQYF,TGTGCCAGTAGGCCGGCCGGGTGGCGGTTCGACGAGCAGTACTTC,-,-,TRBJ2-7,TRBV19
CASRASQGPEQFF,TGTGCCAGCAGAGCTTCACAGGGACCTGAGCAGTTCTTC,-,-,TRBJ2-1,TRBV6-9
CASSTGQGWEKLFF,TGTGCCAGCAGTACAGGGCAGGGTTGGGAAAAACTGTTTTTT,-,-,TRBJ1-4,TRBV6-5
CASSERGAEAFF,TGTGCCAGCAGTGAAAGGGGCGCTGAAGCTTTCTTT,-,-,TRBJ1-1,TRBV6-5
CASSPGQGEQYF,TGTGCCAGCTCGCCCGGACAGGGCGAGCAGTACTTC,TRBD1,-,TRBJ2-7,TRBV18
CASTLGPSHNEQFF,TGTGCCAGCACCCTAGGGCCCTCCCACAATGAGCAGTTCTTC,-,few,TRBJ2-1,TRBV11-3
CASRLLTEAFF,TGTGCCAGTAGACTTTTAACTGAAGCTTTCTTT,-,-,TRBJ1-1,TRBV19
CAWDESGRRSDTQYF,TGTGCCTGGGATGAGAGCGGGAGACGCTCCGATACGCAGTATTTT,TRBD2,-,TRBJ2-3,TRBV30
CAWGGGTEAFF,TGTGCCTGGGGAGGGGGCACTGAAGCTTTCTTT,-,-,TRBJ1-1,TRBV27
CASSSGTAGSYNEQFF,TGTGCCAGCAGTTCAGGGACGGCGGGTTCCTACAATGAGCAGTTCTTC,-,once,TRBJ2-1,TRBV7-2
CASGRGVTEAFF,TGTGCCAGCGGCAGGGGTGTCACTGAAGCTTTCTTT,-,-,TRBJ1-1,TRBV6-6
CASSQGLVNEQFF,TGTGCCAGCAGCCAGGGACTAGTCAATGAGCAGTTCTTC,TRBD2,-,TRBJ2-1,TRBV6-6
CASSPTSGVNEQYF,TGTGCCAGCAGCCCGACTAGCGGGGTTAACGAGCAGTACTTC,TRBD2,-,TRBJ2-7,TRBV7-9
CASSFTGSGDYNEQFF,TGTGCCAGCAGTTTTACCGGTAGCGGGGACTACAATGAGCAGTTCTTC,TRBD2,-,TRBJ2-1,TRBV6-5
CASSAPLAGGGETQYF,TGTGCCAGCAGCGCCCCACTAGCGGGAGGAGGGGAGACCCAGTACTTC,TRBD2,-,TRBJ2-5,TRBV5-4
CASSFPLAEGGYEQYF,TGTGCCAGCAGCTTTCCTCTAGCGGAGGGCGGCTACGAGCAGTACTTC,TRBD2,-,TRBJ2-7,TRBV7-2
CASSNPNTGELFF,TGTGCCAGCAGTAATCCGAACACCGGGGAGCTGTTTTTT,-,-,TRBJ2-2,TRBV2
CASSPTTANYGYTF,TGTGCCAGCAGCCCGACGACAGCTAACTATGGCTACACCTTC,-,-,TRBJ1-2,TRBV5-5
CASSRTSGPYNEQFF,TGTGCCAGCAGCCGAACTAGCGGCCCCTACAATGAGCAGTTCTTC,TRBD2,-,TRBJ2-1,TRBV6-5
CASSVDPGGGNTIYF,TGTGCCAGCAGCGTAGACCCAGGGGGCGGAAACACCATATATTTT,TRBD1,-,TRBJ1-3,TRBV9
CASSHRDRILNTEAFF,TGTGCCAGCAGCCACCGGGACAGAATATTGAACACTGAAGCTTTCTTT,TRBD1,-,TRBJ1-1,TRBV7-8
CASTPVRSGEQYF,TGTGCCAGCACCCCCGTTAGGAGCGGCGAGCAGTACTTC,-,-,TRBJ2-7,TRBV7-2
CASSVGPSMSTDTQYF,TGTGCCAGCAGCGTAGGCCCTAGTATGAGCACAGATACGCAGTATTTT,-,-,TRBJ2-3,TRBV9
CASSYSTRAWGAIF,TGTGCCAGCAGTTACTCGACGAGAGCCTGGGGGGCTATCTTC,-,-,TRBJ2-1,TRBV6-6
CASSLEGWGAKRTYEQYF,TGTGCCAGCAGCTTGGAGGGTTGGGGGGCGAAGAGAACCTACGAGCAGTACTTC,-,-,TRBJ2-7,TRBV5-6
CASSYQAGGPTDTQYF,TGTGCCAGCAGTTACCAAGCGGGAGGGCCCACAGATACGCAGTATTTT,TRBD2,-,TRBJ2-3,TRBV6-5
CASRGQGSPYGYTF,TGTGCCAGCAGGGGACAGGGATCCCCCTATGGCTACACCTTC,TRBD1,-,TRBJ1-2,TRBV6-1